Below are 23 T cell receptor beta chains sequenced from a single sample in a study of cytomegalovirus exposure and HLA in healthy donors. PCR primers comprised 60 Vbeta and 13 Jbeta primers. Using immunoSEQ multiplex PCR, the repertoire was profiled, and TCRdb retains in-frame clones only, with some absent. Here the sample spans about 160,000 clones, over 65% being singletons. The material sequenced was PBMCs. These receptors all come from a man aged 18-30 years in good health and CMV-seropositive.

The chain employs TRBV19 and TRBJ1-2; 9 bases are shared with TRBD1. The length of the CDR3 is 14 residues. CDR1 LNHDA and CDR2 SQIVND come from the germline V gene (reference sequence). With V trimmed by 2 bases and J by 6 bases, 4 bases remained unmatched. The CDR3 DNA reads TGTGCCAGTAGTATAACAGGGGGCCTCGATGGCTACACCTTC. It translates to CASSITGGLDGYTF.

The chain combines TRBV12-5 with TRBJ1-2; 12 bases line up with TRBD1. This CDR3 is built from 20 residues. Germline V gene lookup returns CDR1 LGHNT and CDR2 FRNRAP. The trim removed 0 bases at V and 0 bases at J, leaving 11 bases unmatched. CDR3: CASGLVPLGQGALANYGYTF. The DNA for the CDR3 is TGTGCTAGTGGTTTGGTCCCGTTGGGACAGGGGGCGTTAGCTAACTATGGCTACACCTTC. Combining the CDR3 with reference TRBV12-5 and TRBJ1-2 gives the whole variable domain DARVTQTPRHKVTEMGQEVTMRCQPILGHNTVFWYRQTMMQGLELLAYFRNRAPLDDSGMPKDRFSAEMPDATLATLKIQPSEPRDSAVYFCASGLVPLGQGALANYGYTFGSGTRLTVV.

The chain combines TRBV7-9 with TRBJ2-3; the D gene is possibly TRBD2 (5 bases). The CDR3 runs 15 residues. V gave up 5 bases and J gave up 3 bases, with 15 bases separating them. Germline V lookup: CDR1 SEHNR, CDR2 FQNEAQ (reference sequence). For the CDR3, the DNA is TGTGCCAGCAGCCCGGACGGAAGGGAGACAGATACGCAGTATTTT. The encoded protein is CASSPDGRETDTQYF. Full variable domain (outside the CDR3, taken from reference TRBV7-9 and TRBJ2-3): DTGVSQNPRHKITKRGQNVTFRCDPISEHNRLYWYRQTLGQGPEFLTYFQNEAQLEKSRLLSDRFSAERPKGSFSTLEIQRTEQGDSAMYLCASSPDGRETDTQYFGPGTRLTVL.

The rearrangement joins TRBV30 to TRBJ1-1; D might be TRBD1 (5 bases). Germline-derived CDR1 and CDR2 are GTSNPN and SVGIG (reference sequence). This CDR3 has 14 amino acids. V was pared by 2 bases and J by 4 bases, with 14 bases between. The CDR3 nucleotides read TGTGCCTGGAGTCCGGGGGTAAAAGGCACTGAAGCTTTCTTT. This gives the protein CAWSPGVKGTEAFF.

The V call is TRBV19, the J call TRBJ1-2, with 8 bases fitting TRBD1. The germline V gene encodes CDR1 LNHDA and CDR2 SQIVND (reference sequence). The CDR3 has 16 amino acids. With 7 bases clipped from V and 6 bases from J, the junction kept 16 bases outside the gene matches. The CDR3 is CASTPYTRTGTDGYTF. The CDR3 DNA is TGTGCCAGTACCCCCTACACTCGGACAGGGACGGATGGCTACACCTTC.

As for this clone: This sample includes further DNA sequences coding for the same CDR3. The chain combines TRBV9 with TRBJ2-3; D perhaps matches TRBD1 (5 bases). The CDR3 covers 14 residues. CDR1 SGDLS and CDR2 YYNGEE come from the germline V gene. V shed 3 bases and J shed 0 bases, with 8 bases lying between them. CDR3 in amino acids: CASSGRVSTDTQYF. The CDR3 bases are TGTGCCAGCAGCGGCAGGGTCAGCACAGATACGCAGTATTTT.

The chain couples TRBV4-2 to TRBJ2-5, with 14 bases aligning to TRBD2. Trimming took 0 bases from V and 4 from J; bases not matched to a gene: 13. Germline CDR1 LGHNA, CDR2 YNFKEQ. The CDR3 totals 20 residues. CDR3 coding DNA: TGTGCCAGCAGCCAAGATTGGGGGAGACTAGCGGGGGGGCTTGGAGAGACCCAGTACTTC. The encoded protein is CASSQDWGRLAGGLGETQYF.

CDR3 in DNA: TGTGCCAGCAGCCTAGATGGACTAGCCTCGTTAGGTGAGCAGTTCTTC. Translation gives CASSLDGLASLGEQFF. The V gene is TRBV5-5, the J gene TRBJ2-1; 8 bases line up with TRBD2. Germline V gives CDR1 SGHKS, CDR2 YYEKEE (reference sequence). The CDR3 loop spans 16 amino acids. V gave up 4 bases and J gave up 9 bases; unmatched junction bases: 15.

This clone was detected a few times. The J gene is TRBJ1-1, the V gene TRBV28; D is possibly TRBD1 (5 bases). This CDR3 comprises 19 residues. The V gene lost 2 bases and the J gene lost 2 bases, with 24 bases spanning the gap. Germline CDR1 reads MDHEN; CDR2 reads SYDVKM. CDR3 DNA sequence: TGTGCCAGCAGTTTACCCCTCAGGTTAACAGGAAAAGTTAACACTGAAGCTTTCTTT. It translates to CASSLPLRLTGKVNTEAFF.

J is TRBJ1-1 and V is TRBV7-8; a weak D match, TRBD1 (5 bases). The germline V gene encodes CDR1 SGHVS and CDR2 FQNEAQ. CDR3 size: 16 residues. V was trimmed by 5 bases and J by 1 base, leaving 17 bases between them. Written as DNA, the CDR3 is TGTGCCAGCAGCCAAACAAGGGACTTAAGGAACACTGAAGCTTTCTTT. Protein product: CASSQTRDLRNTEAFF.

This chain uses TRBV27 with TRBJ1-2; 9 bases map to TRBD1. The CDR3 length is 13 residues. Trimming at V came to 5 bases and at J to 5 bases, leaving 3 bases not matched to a gene. The germline V gene encodes CDR1 MNHEY and CDR2 SMNVEV (reference sequence). The CDR3 nucleotides are TGTGCCAGCAGTCCGGGACAGGGTTATGGCTACACCTTC. Protein: CASSPGQGYGYTF.

The rearrangement joins TRBV6-1 to TRBJ1-5; 9 bases line up with TRBD1. J gave up 2 bases and V 6 bases, and 5 bases lay outside the gene matches. The CDR3 consists of 15 residues. The germline V gene has CDR1 MNHNS and CDR2 SASEGT. The CDR3 region has the DNA TGTGCCAGCAGCCCCCGGACAGGGGGCAATCAGCCCCAGCATTTT. Translating it yields CASSPRTGGNQPQHF.

This clone was seen more than once but under ten times. The gene calls are TRBV6-1 and TRBJ1-1; 9 bases are a match to TRBD1. The CDR3 runs to 15 residues. Germline CDR1 and CDR2: MNHNS and SASEGT. V lost 6 bases to trimming and J lost 3 bases; unmatched junction nucleotides: 8. The CDR3 is CASREQGAQDTEAFF. The CDR3 DNA is TGTGCCAGCAGGGAACAGGGGGCGCAGGACACTGAAGCTTTCTTT.

The chain is built from TRBV11-2 and TRBJ2-1; D gene ambiguous. With 1 base removed from V and 8 bases from J, the gap between germline ends came to 3 bases. CDR1 and CDR2 (germline): SGHAT, FQNNGV. This CDR3 has 11 amino acids. The CDR3 DNA reads as TGTGCCAGCAGCTTAGCCTATGAGCAGTTCTTC. Amino acid sequence: CASSLAYEQFF. Combining the CDR3 with reference TRBV11-2 and TRBJ2-1 gives the whole variable domain EAGVAQSPRYKIIEKRQSVAFWCNPISGHATLYWYQQILGQGPKLLIQFQNNGVVDDSQLPKDRFSAERLKGVDSTLKIQPAKLEDSAVYLCASSLAYEQFFGPGTRLTVL.

This clone appeared a few times. The chain employs TRBV4-2 and TRBJ1-4, with 7 positions matching TRBD1. CDR1 and CDR2 from the germline V gene are LGHNA and YNFKEQ. V trimming: 0 bases; J trimming: 5 bases; junction bases outside the gene matches: 9. The CDR3 has 17 amino acids. CDR3 amino acids: CASSQERPGQLNEKLFF. In DNA, the CDR3 is TGTGCCAGCAGCCAAGAAAGGCCGGGACAGCTCAATGAAAAACTGTTTTTT.

This chain links TRBV29-1 with TRBJ1-1; D is ambiguous. The germline V gene has CDR1 SQVTM and CDR2 ANQGSEA. CDR3 size: 12 residues. Trimming cost V 3 bases and J 5 bases, with 10 bases left between them. CDR3 bases: TGCAGCGTTGACGCTCAGAGGACTGAAGCTTTCTTT. It codes for CSVDAQRTEAFF.

This chain uses TRBV6-5 with TRBJ1-2, with 9 bases that match TRBD1. The CDR3 totals 13 residues. Germline lookup yields CDR1 MNHEY and CDR2 SVGAGI. Trimming cost V 2 bases and J 7 bases; bases outside gene matches: 2. The CDR3 is CASSYRDRVGYTF. The CDR3 DNA follows: TGTGCCAGCAGTTACCGGGACAGGGTTGGCTACACCTTC.

This clone was counted between two and nine times. The V and J genes are TRBV4-2 and TRBJ1-2; 11 bases line up with TRBD1. The junction had 1 base not matched to a gene; V was cut back by 0 bases and J by 7 bases. This CDR3 is 14 amino acids long. Germline V gives CDR1 LGHNA, CDR2 YNFKEQ. This chain's CDR3 is CASSQEGQGAGYTF. The CDR3 DNA sequence: TGTGCCAGCAGCCAAGAAGGACAGGGGGCTGGCTACACCTTC.

V and J are TRBV11-2 and TRBJ1-3, with TRBD1 matching over 7 bases. V lost 3 bases, J lost 0 bases, and 8 bases stayed unmatched. Germline V gene data show CDR1 as SGHAT and CDR2 as FQNNGV. The CDR3 is 17 amino acids. The CDR3 bases are TGTGCCAGCAGCTTTCTTGTAGGGGGCTTCTCTGGAAACACCATATATTTT. It is translated as CASSFLVGGFSGNTIYF.

The chain uses TRBV7-9 and TRBJ2-7; TRBD2 aligns across 10 bases. V was clipped by 5 bases and J by 2 bases; unmatched bases: 6. Germline values: CDR1 SEHNR, CDR2 FQNEAQ (reference sequence). The length of the CDR3 is 15 residues. CDR3 amino acids: CASSNPLAGAYEQYV. For the CDR3, the DNA is TGTGCCAGCAGCAACCCCCTAGCGGGGGCCTACGAGCAGTACGTC.

This clone was picked up a small number of times. The V call is TRBV5-6, the J call TRBJ1-2; a weak D match, TRBD1 (6 bases). V was cut by 5 bases and J by 3 bases, with 23 bases left in between. From germline, CDR1 is SGHDT and CDR2 YYEEEE. The CDR3 spans 17 residues. The chain's CDR3 is CASRRLDSRPFHYGYTF. The CDR3, as DNA: TGTGCCAGCAGAAGACTGGACAGCCGACCCTTCCACTATGGCTACACCTTC.

This rearrangement joins TRBV2 to TRBJ1-3, with TRBD1 as a possible D gene (5 bases). V gave up 8 bases and J gave up 0 bases, with 11 bases separating them. The germline V gene encodes CDR1 SNHLY and CDR2 FYNNEI. This CDR3 contains 14 residues. CDR3: CASLLDSSGNTIYF. As DNA, the CDR3 is TGTGCCAGCCTCTTAGACAGCTCTGGAAACACCATATATTTT.

This chain joins TRBV12-2 and TRBJ1-5. TRBV12-2 is described as a pseudogene. This CDR3 spans 17 amino acids. CDR3: CASRLRGVEGSNQPQHF. Written as DNA, the CDR3 is TGTGCAAGTCGCCTAAGGGGAGTGGAGGGGAGCAATCAGCCCCAGCATTTT.